This TCR beta chain originates from a study of blood T cell repertoires in COVID-19. Per the authors' pipeline: By means of reference gene primer amplification, nucleated cell counts were estimated. Profiling relied on immunoSEQ multiplex PCR, and the TCRdb table lists in-frame clones only, not all of them. Clonal size and the V and J genes are those of that table, whereas D and trimming came from the DNA. Here the sample spans 400,000 to 450,000 clones, roughly 89% being singletons. The germline gives CDR1 SEHNR, CDR2 FQNEAQ (reference sequence). The CDR3 has 15 amino acids. The trim removed 7 bases at V and 6 bases at J, leaving 11 bases unmatched.

The rearrangement joins TRBV7-9 to TRBJ1-1, with 10 bases fitting TRBD1. Sequencing input: peripheral blood. This receptor was taken from a woman aged 25 to 39 with active or convalescent COVID-19. The CDR3, as DNA: TGTGCCAGCACGAACCAGGGGACAGGGGCTTCTGAAGCTTTCTTT. Translation: CASTNQGTGASEAFF.